The next 26 T cell receptor beta chains were all read from a single sample in a study of early T cells in non-severe SARS-CoV-2 infection. MiXCR, applied by TCRdb to the 5' RACE reads, yields one record per CDR3 protein. The sample has about 84,000 distinct CDR3 sequences; 9.5% to 13% are singletons. The sample was whole blood. The source is an adult who was a healthcare worker with PCR-confirmed SARS-CoV-2 infection or an uninfected control (not recorded which).

The chain combines TRBV7-3 with TRBJ2-5; D remains unclear. V was clipped by 5 bases and J by 5 bases, with 18 bases between them. The CDR3 extends over 15 amino acids. Germline V gene lookup returns CDR1 SGHTA and CDR2 FQGTGA. DNA for the CDR3: TGTGCCAGCAGCCGACCCCCCCATCCTTGGGAGACCCAGTACTTC. Protein sequence: CASSRPPHPWETQYF. Drawing the rest from reference TRBV7-3 and TRBJ2-5, the complete variable domain is GAGVSQTPSNKVTEKGKYVELRCDPISGHTALYWYRQSLGQGPEFLIYFQGTGAADDSGLPNDRFFAVRPEGSVSTLKIQRTERGDSAVYLCASSRPPHPWETQYFGPGTRLLVL.

This clonotype was seen ten or more times. The V gene is TRBV24-1, the J gene TRBJ2-6; 8 nucleotides line up with TRBD2. The CDR3 contains 19 residues. CDR1 KGHDR and CDR2 SFDVKD come from the germline V gene. Trimming removed 1 base from V and 0 bases from J; junction bases left unmatched: 7. The CDR3, as DNA: TGTGCCACCAGTGATTTTTTGCGGGAGGACGGCTCTGGGGCCAACGTCCTGACTTTC. This codes for CATSDFLREDGSGANVLTF.

This clonotype was recorded many times. The V call is TRBV13, the J call TRBJ2-5; 12 bases agree with TRBD2. Germline assignment: CDR1 PRHDT and CDR2 FYEKMQ (reference sequence). V trimming: 4 bases; J trimming: 7 bases; junction bases outside the gene matches: 7. The CDR3 has 15 residues. The DNA of the CDR3 is TGTGCCAGCAGCTCGACTAGCGGGAGTTGGCGGACCCAGTACTTC. Translated: CASSSTSGSWRTQYF.

The V gene is TRBV3-1, the J gene TRBJ2-3, with 7 positions matching TRBD2. Trimming cost V 2 bases and J 0 bases; bases outside gene matches: 5. CDR1 LGHDT and CDR2 YNNKEL come from the germline V gene (reference sequence). The length of the CDR3 is 16 residues. CDR3 DNA sequence: TGTGCCAGCAGCCAAAGCCCGGGACTAAGCACAGATACGCAGTATTTT. Protein sequence: CASSQSPGLSTDTQYF.

This chain connects TRBV3-1 to TRBJ1-5, with D hard to call. Deletions cut 3 bases from V and 4 bases from J, with 4 bases between. This CDR3 has 12 residues. Germline assignment: CDR1 LGHDT and CDR2 YNNKEL (reference sequence). The CDR3 is CASSHVNQPQHF. The CDR3 DNA follows: TGTGCCAGCAGCCATGTAAATCAGCCCCAGCATTTT.

This clonotype has a handful of counts. The chain links TRBV5-1 to TRBJ2-4, with TRBD2 matching over 8 bases. CDR3 size: 14 residues. V lost 7 bases to trimming and J lost 9 bases; unmatched junction nucleotides: 12. Germline values: CDR1 SGHRS, CDR2 YFSETQ. The CDR3 protein is CASRDLDLAGIQYF. CDR3 nucleotide sequence: TGCGCCAGCCGCGACTTGGACCTAGCGGGCATTCAGTACTTC.

This clonotype has more than one count but fewer than ten. The chain recombines TRBV20-1 with TRBJ1-4, with 7 bases identical to TRBD1. V gave up 4 bases and J gave up 0 bases; unmatched junction bases: 8. This CDR3 spans 16 amino acids. Looked up from germline, CDR1 is DFQATT and CDR2 is SNEGSKA (reference sequence). CDR3 region: CSAIRTGGTTNEKLFF. The CDR3 bases are TGCAGTGCTATACGGACAGGTGGAACAACTAATGAAAAACTGTTTTTT.

This clonotype was seen at least ten times. The CDR3 nucleotides read TGCAGCGTGAACCCGGACAGGGCTCGAGCTTTCTTT. Residues: CSVNPDRARAFF. The V call is TRBV29-1, the J call TRBJ1-1; 8 positions agree with TRBD1. The CDR3 is 12 residues long. CDR1 SQVTM and CDR2 ANQGSEA come from the germline V gene. After removal of 6 bases from V and 10 bases from J, the junction contained 10 bases not matched to a gene.

This clonotype was seen only a few times. The CDR3 region is CASSQVEFRGRLYYGYTF. CDR3 in DNA: TGTGCCAGCAGCCAAGTCGAGTTTCGGGGGCGGCTATACTATGGCTACACCTTC. The chain is built from TRBV3-1 and TRBJ1-2; D perhaps matches TRBD1 (6 bases). Germline lookup yields CDR1 LGHDT and CDR2 YNNKEL (reference sequence). The CDR3 totals 18 residues. V gave up 1 base and J gave up 3 bases, with 21 bases separating them.

This clonotype was picked up many times. The J gene is TRBJ2-2, the V gene TRBV5-4; TRBD2 aligns across 13 bases. Trimming took 6 bases from V and 6 from J; bases not matched to a gene: 8. Per the germline V gene, CDR1 is SGHNT and CDR2 is YYREEE (reference sequence). This CDR3 is built from 16 residues. The DNA for the CDR3 is TGTGCCAGCACCCTCCCGGGACTAGCGGGACCCGGGGAGCTGTTTTTT. Residues: CASTLPGLAGPGELFF.

A few counts support this clonotype. The chain is built from TRBV5-1 and TRBJ2-2; 11 positions agree with TRBD2. V lost 1 base to trimming and J lost 1 base; unmatched junction nucleotides: 3. In germline, CDR1 is SGHRS, CDR2 YFSETQ. There are 17 residues in the CDR3. The CDR3: CASSLTSGRGNTGELFF. DNA of the CDR3: TGCGCCAGCAGCTTGACTAGCGGGAGAGGGAACACCGGGGAGCTGTTTTTT.

This clonotype was recorded many times. The chain couples TRBV6-2 or TRBV6-3 to TRBJ2-5; TRBD1 matches at 7 bases. V shed 2 bases, J shed 0 bases, and the junction held 6 bases outside the gene matches. Germline V gene sequence: CDR1 MNHEY, CDR2 SVGEGT. The CDR3 contains 16 residues. This chain's CDR3 is CASSYPPDRDQETQYF. CDR3 in DNA: TGTGCCAGCAGTTACCCTCCCGACAGGGACCAAGAGACCCAGTACTTC.

The chain combines TRBV12-3 or TRBV12-4 with TRBJ2-3, with D possibly TRBD2 on 6 matching bases. Trimming removed 3 bases from V and 6 bases from J, with 16 bases in between. This CDR3 region has 15 residues. The CDR3 DNA reads TGTGCCAGCAGTTTTGGAGGGGAGGTGGGCGATACGCAGTATTTT. Its translation is CASSFGGEVGDTQYF.

This clonotype was counted many times. The V call is TRBV7-2, the J call TRBJ1-1; 9 bases are a match to TRBD1. The CDR3 covers 14 residues. V shed 2 bases, J shed 3 bases, and the junction held 1 base outside the gene matches. Germline V gene lookup returns CDR1 SGHTA and CDR2 FQGNSA. CDR3 residues: CASSLRQGDTEAFF. CDR3 DNA sequence: TGTGCCAGCAGCTTACGACAGGGGGACACTGAAGCTTTCTTT.

In this sample, this clonotype turned up a few times. The rearrangement joins TRBV11-3 to TRBJ2-3; TRBD2 agrees at 13 bases. The CDR3 extends over 17 amino acids. V shed 5 bases and J 0 bases; nucleotides not matched to a gene: 5. Germline-derived CDR1 and CDR2 are SGHNT and YENEEA. CDR3 nucleotides: TGTGCCAGCAGCCTCACTAGCGGGGGGGCCAGCACAGATACGCAGTATTTT. Translating it yields CASSLTSGGASTDTQYF.

This clonotype was seen only a few times. The CDR3 is CASSLAQDPDTQYF. The CDR3 coding sequence is TGTGCCAGCAGCCTTGCCCAGGACCCAGATACGCAGTATTTT. The gene calls are TRBV28 and TRBJ2-3; no reliable D call. V lost 6 bases and J lost 4, with 14 bases in between. Germline V gene lookup returns CDR1 MDHEN and CDR2 SYDVKM. The CDR3 covers 14 residues. The full variable domain, its missing parts supplied by reference TRBV28 and TRBJ2-3, is DVKVTQSSRYLVKRTGEKVFLECVQDMDHENMFWYRQDPGLGLRLIYFSYDVKMKEKGDIPEGYSVSREKKERFSLILESASTNQTSMYLCASSLAQDPDTQYFGPGTRLTVL.

This clonotype was seen more than once but under ten times. One end of the junction varies from germline; a read error may be responsible. The chain is built from TRBV7-7 and TRBJ2-7; the D gene could be TRBD1 or TRBD2 (6 bases each). Germline V gene sequence: CDR1 SSHAT, CDR2 FNYEAQ (reference sequence). The CDR3 contains 13 residues. The CDR3 nucleotides read TGTGCTAGCAGCCCCGACGGGGGCAACGAGCAGTACTTC. As protein: CASSPDGGNEQYF.

This clonotype showed up many times. The rearrangement joins TRBV11-2 to TRBJ2-7, with 9 bases matching TRBD2. This CDR3 is 14 amino acids long. V trimming: 5 bases; J trimming: 3 bases; junction bases outside the gene matches: 5. CDR1 and CDR2 from the germline V gene are SGHAT and FQNNGV. CDR3 protein: CASSVGLASYEQYF. The CDR3 DNA is TGTGCCAGCAGCGTGGGACTAGCTAGCTACGAGCAGTACTTC.

The rearrangement joins TRBV7-8 to TRBJ1-5; possibly TRBD1 for D (6 bases). CDR1 SGHVS and CDR2 FQNEAQ come from the germline V gene. This CDR3 is 19 amino acids long. V gave up 2 bases and J gave up 2 bases, with 22 bases separating them. CDR3 protein: CASSLNFSRGALGNQPQHF. DNA for the CDR3: TGTGCCAGCAGCTTAAATTTTTCCAGGGGAGCTTTGGGCAATCAGCCCCAGCATTTT.

The table lists this clonotype with a few counts. The V and J genes are TRBV29-1 and TRBJ1-3; a weak D match, TRBD1 (6 bases). CDR1 SQVTM and CDR2 ANQGSEA come from the germline V gene. V gave up 8 bases and J gave up 0 bases, with 17 bases separating them. The CDR3 extends over 15 amino acids. In DNA form, the CDR3 reads TGCAGCTTCTGGCGGGGGCAGAGCTCTGGAAACACCATATATTTT. It encodes CSFWRGQSSGNTIYF.

This chain links TRBV24-1 with TRBJ2-3; TRBD1 agrees at 10 bases. V lost 9 bases and J lost 3; bases outside the gene matches: 2. Germline CDR1 KGHDR, CDR2 SFDVKD. The CDR3 is 13 residues long. The CDR3 region is CATRTGGTDTQYF. CDR3 nucleotide sequence: TGTGCCACCCGGACAGGGGGAACAGATACGCAGTATTTT.

In this sample, this clonotype turned up many times. V usage is TRBV5-6 and J usage is TRBJ1-1, with unresolved D. CDR3 length: 14 amino acids. V was trimmed by 0 bases and J by 3 bases, leaving 9 bases between them. CDR1 SGHDT and CDR2 YYEEEE come from the germline V gene. CDR3 in amino acids: CASSLAWGYTEAFF. Here the CDR3 DNA reads TGTGCCAGCAGCTTGGCATGGGGTTACACTGAAGCTTTCTTT.

This clonotype was detected a few times. The chain has TRBV4-1 and TRBJ2-3; D is possibly TRBD2 (5 bases). The germline CDR1 and CDR2 sequences are MGHRA and YSYEKL. This CDR3 comprises 13 residues. The V gene lost 5 bases and the J gene lost 5 bases, with 11 bases spanning the gap. CDR3 sequence reads: CASSLDGEDTQYF. In nucleotides, the CDR3 is TGCGCCAGCAGCTTAGACGGGGAAGATACGCAGTATTTT.

This clonotype was counted many times. This chain links TRBV20-1 with TRBJ1-2; D is undetermined. Germline CDR1 reads DFQATT; CDR2 reads SNEGSKA (reference sequence). The ends were cut back, 7 bases at V and 3 bases at J, with 12 bases in the middle. The CDR3 extends over 12 amino acids. The CDR3 nucleotides read TGCAGTGTGTCTTACGGCGACTATGGCTACACCTTC. This codes for CSVSYGDYGYTF.

This clonotype was detected once. This chain joins TRBV7-9 and TRBJ1-2; D gene ambiguous. This CDR3 spans 12 amino acids. Trimming cost V 7 bases and J 4 bases, with 10 bases left between them. Germline V lookup: CDR1 SEHNR, CDR2 FQNEAQ (reference sequence). The CDR3 DNA is TGTGCCAGCACTCCGGTACCCTATGGCTACACCTTC. This encodes CASTPVPYGYTF. The whole variable domain, remainder taken from reference TRBV7-9 and TRBJ1-2, is DTGVSQNPRHKITKRGQNVTFRCDPISEHNRLYWYRQTLGQGPEFLTYFQNEAQLEKSRLLSDRFSAERPKGSFSTLEIQRTEQGDSAMYLCASTPVPYGYTFGSGTRLTVV.

The chain is built from TRBV12-3 or TRBV12-4 and TRBJ1-2; D remains unclear. Trimming cost V 3 bases and J 4 bases, with 18 bases left between them. The CDR3 runs to 16 residues. CDR3 in amino acids: CASSLRQTLLSYGYTF. The CDR3 DNA reads as TGTGCCAGCAGTTTGCGGCAGACACTACTGAGCTATGGCTACACCTTC.